The clone carrying this T cell receptor (beta chain) was seen only once. The record originates from a study of blood T cell repertoires in COVID-19. Study at large: Samples came from the United States, Italy and Spain, spanning acute and convalescent COVID-19.

Authors' data handling: The authors estimated nucleated cell counts from reference gene primer amplification. Profiled with immunoSEQ multiplex PCR; TCRdb holds only in-frame clones, not every one. D and trimming come from the DNA, and the V and J calls and clone size come from that table. This sample has some 240,000 clones; roughly 90% occur once, and the top ten carry under 2.5%. Material: peripheral blood. The clonotype originates from a woman aged 55-70 years with COVID-19, enrolled during active disease.

As DNA, the CDR3 is TGCGCCAGCAGCTCTCTACGCGGACGGGGGGCGAACACCGGGGAGCTGTTTTTT. Amino acids: CASSSLRGRGANTGELFF. V gene TRBV5-1 combines with J gene TRBJ2-2, with 7 bases matching TRBD2. J was trimmed by 0 bases and V by 3 bases; bases with no gene match: 11. This CDR3 region has 18 residues. CDR1 is SGHRS and CDR2 is YFSETQ in the germline V gene. Complete variable domain (other parts from reference TRBV5-1 and TRBJ2-2): KAGVTQTPRYLIKTRGQQVTLSCSPISGHRSVSWYQQTPGQGLQFLFEYFSETQRNKGNFPGRFSGRQFSNSRSEMNVSTLELGDSALYLCASSSLRGRGANTGELFFGEGSRLTVL.